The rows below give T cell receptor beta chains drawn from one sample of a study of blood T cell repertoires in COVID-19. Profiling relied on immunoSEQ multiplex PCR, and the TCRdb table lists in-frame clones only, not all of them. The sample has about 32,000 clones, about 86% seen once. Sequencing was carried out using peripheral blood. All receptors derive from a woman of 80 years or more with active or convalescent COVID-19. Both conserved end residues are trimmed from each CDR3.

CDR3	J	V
ASSVGTSGSSEQF	TRBJ2-1	TRBV9
ASSLDGQGSYEQY	TRBJ2-7	TRBV5-1
ASSPHLSSGGPSYEQY	TRBJ2-7	TRBV7-9
ASSLRGNTGELF	TRBJ2-2	TRBV5-1
ASSPRTDDTDTQY	TRBJ2-3	TRBV4-1
ASRRLAGGRDEQY	TRBJ2-7	TRBV27
ASDASGDTEAF	TRBJ1-1	TRBV19
ASIGQENSPLH	TRBJ1-6	TRBV2
ASRTRTGDYNEQF	TRBJ2-1	TRBV5-1
ASSPGQGFREQY	TRBJ2-7	TRBV2
ASSPRPGLYEQY	TRBJ2-7	TRBV7-2
ASSRGLAGRGEQF	TRBJ2-1	TRBV4-3
ASSLEAGEYNEQF	TRBJ2-1	TRBV5-1
ASSQTSGYEQY	TRBJ2-7	TRBV18
ASSGDRRPEAF	TRBJ1-1	TRBV7-2
ASSPLPGQARSYNEQF	TRBJ2-1	TRBV18
ASSRQGEGYT	TRBJ1-2	TRBV6-5
ASARGSGDDNEQF	TRBJ2-1	TRBV4-2
STRGTTGANTEAF	TRBJ1-1	TRBV29-1
ASSLGTIPYNEQF	TRBJ2-1	TRBV5-6
ASSIERVSYNEQF	TRBJ2-1	TRBV19
ASSISVVPGSPLH	TRBJ1-6	TRBV19
ASSRLAGPTGELF	TRBJ2-2	TRBV11-3
ASSPGQISNQPQH	TRBJ1-5	TRBV5-1
ASSLGPGFSGANVLT	TRBJ2-6	TRBV7-8
ASSLDYQPQH	TRBJ1-5	TRBV7-9
ASSSGRVPSYNEQF	TRBJ2-1	TRBV3-1/TRBV3-2
ASSFSYEQY	TRBJ2-7	TRBV12-3/TRBV12-4
ASSKAPGHEANTEAF	TRBJ1-1	TRBV21-1
ASRPPGLAADTQY	TRBJ2-3	TRBV6-6
ASSNRGLDYGYT	TRBJ1-2	TRBV3-1/TRBV3-2
ASSPRRTGDGTEAF	TRBJ1-1	TRBV18
ASSLSGQGGEKLF	TRBJ1-4	TRBV5-1
ASSLGKTGGVTEAF	TRBJ1-1	TRBV5-1
ASSRQLRGETQY	TRBJ2-5	TRBV3-1/TRBV3-2
SALTSGTYEQY	TRBJ2-7	TRBV29-1
ASSLGGYSSGGELF	TRBJ2-2	TRBV5-1
ASSLDSLNNSPLH	TRBJ1-6	TRBV13
ASSSGTGGTHTQY	TRBJ2-3	TRBV2
ASGTVSSYEQY	TRBJ2-7	TRBV2
SVERDRGYAQF	TRBJ2-1	TRBV29-1
ASSTTGGPYEQY	TRBJ2-7	TRBV5-1
ASSSLAGGGEQF	TRBJ2-1	TRBV5-8
ASSLSRGRVNQPQH	TRBJ1-5	TRBV13
ASSQEGLVSTDTQY	TRBJ2-3	TRBV4-3
ASSPPSQGYEQY	TRBJ2-7	TRBV28